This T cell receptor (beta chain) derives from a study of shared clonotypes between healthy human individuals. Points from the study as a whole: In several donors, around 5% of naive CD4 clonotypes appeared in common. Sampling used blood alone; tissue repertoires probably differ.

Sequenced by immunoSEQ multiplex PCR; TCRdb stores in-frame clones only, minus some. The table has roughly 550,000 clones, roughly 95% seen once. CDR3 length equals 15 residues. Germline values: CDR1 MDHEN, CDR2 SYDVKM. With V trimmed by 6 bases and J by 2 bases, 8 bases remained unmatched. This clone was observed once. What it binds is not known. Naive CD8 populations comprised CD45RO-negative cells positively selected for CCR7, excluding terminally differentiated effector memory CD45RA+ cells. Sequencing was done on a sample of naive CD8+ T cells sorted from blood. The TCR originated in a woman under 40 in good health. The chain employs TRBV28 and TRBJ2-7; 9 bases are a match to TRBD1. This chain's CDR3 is CASSSPGQGAYEQYF. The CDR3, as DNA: TGTGCCAGCAGCTCCCCGGGACAGGGAGCCTACGAGCAGTACTTC.